This TCR beta chain originates from a study of blood T cells in healthy people across ages. The CDR3 is 16 residues long. Germline-derived CDR1 and CDR2 are SGHDT and YYEEEE. V shed 4 bases and J shed 4 bases, with 17 bases lying between them. Sample-barcoded 5' priming and a J-beta primer mix drove a second PCR of 7 to 11 cycles. TCRdb passed the 5' RACE reads through MiXCR, listing each CDR3 protein once. This table has 500,000 to 600,000 distinct CDR3 sequences, about 25% appearing once. This receptor was taken from a woman in her 70s in good health. The sample comprised blood. V and J are TRBV5-6 and TRBJ1-4; no firm D call. The CDR3 nucleotides are TGTGCCAGCAGCCAAAGGGCCCCTCAAAGTAATGAAAAACTGTTTTTT. Protein sequence: CASSQRAPQSNEKLFF.